What follows is one T cell receptor (beta chain) and its context. Its target is unknown. The sample comes from a study of T cell responses to AZD1222 COVID-19 vaccine. General study points: At study baseline, merely six AZD1222 recipients were seropositive.

Assay used: immunoSEQ multiplex PCR; TCRdb lists only in-frame clones, some missing. Seen here are about 96,000 clones, 89% observed once, and the top ten hold 1.6%. Germline V gene lookup returns CDR1 MDHEN and CDR2 SYDVKM. V was pared by 2 bases and J by 7 bases, with 14 bases between. The CDR3 consists of 15 residues. This TCR was recovered from an adult in good health. The chain carries TRBV28 and TRBJ1-4; D is possibly TRBD1 (5 bases). Sequencing was performed on peripheral blood, taken on day 0 of AZD1222 vaccination. CDR3 sequence (DNA): TGTGCCAGCAGTTTACGCAGGCCTGGGGGTGAAAAACTGTTTTTT. It yields the protein CASSLRRPGGEKLFF.